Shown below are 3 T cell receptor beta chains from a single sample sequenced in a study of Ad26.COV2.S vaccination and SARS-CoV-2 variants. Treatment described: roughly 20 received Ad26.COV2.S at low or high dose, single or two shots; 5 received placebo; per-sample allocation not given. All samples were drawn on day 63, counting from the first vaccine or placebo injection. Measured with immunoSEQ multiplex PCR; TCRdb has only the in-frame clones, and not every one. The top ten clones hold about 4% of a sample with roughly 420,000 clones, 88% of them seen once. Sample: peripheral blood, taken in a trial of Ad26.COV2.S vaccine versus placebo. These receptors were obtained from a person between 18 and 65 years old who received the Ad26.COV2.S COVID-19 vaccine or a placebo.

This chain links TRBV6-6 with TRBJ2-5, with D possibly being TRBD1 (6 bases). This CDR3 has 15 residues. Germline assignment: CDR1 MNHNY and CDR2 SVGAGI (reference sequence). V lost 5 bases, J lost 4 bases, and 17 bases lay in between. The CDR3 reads CASSQPQGPGETQYF. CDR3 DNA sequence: TGTGCCAGCAGTCAGCCTCAGGGGCCGGGAGAGACCCAGTACTTC.

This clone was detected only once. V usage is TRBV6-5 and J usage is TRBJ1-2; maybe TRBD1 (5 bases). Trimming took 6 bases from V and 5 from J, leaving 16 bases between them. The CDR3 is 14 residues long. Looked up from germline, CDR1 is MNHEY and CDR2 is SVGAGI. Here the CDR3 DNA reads TGTGCCAGCAGCGGAGGGGCCTCCTTGTATGGCTACACCTTC. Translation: CASSGGASLYGYTF.

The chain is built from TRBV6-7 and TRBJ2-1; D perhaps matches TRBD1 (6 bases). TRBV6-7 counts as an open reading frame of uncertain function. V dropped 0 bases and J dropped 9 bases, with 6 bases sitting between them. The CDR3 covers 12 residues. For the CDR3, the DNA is TGTGCCAGCAGTTACTCCAGGGGTGAGCAGTTCTTC. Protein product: CASSYSRGEQFF.